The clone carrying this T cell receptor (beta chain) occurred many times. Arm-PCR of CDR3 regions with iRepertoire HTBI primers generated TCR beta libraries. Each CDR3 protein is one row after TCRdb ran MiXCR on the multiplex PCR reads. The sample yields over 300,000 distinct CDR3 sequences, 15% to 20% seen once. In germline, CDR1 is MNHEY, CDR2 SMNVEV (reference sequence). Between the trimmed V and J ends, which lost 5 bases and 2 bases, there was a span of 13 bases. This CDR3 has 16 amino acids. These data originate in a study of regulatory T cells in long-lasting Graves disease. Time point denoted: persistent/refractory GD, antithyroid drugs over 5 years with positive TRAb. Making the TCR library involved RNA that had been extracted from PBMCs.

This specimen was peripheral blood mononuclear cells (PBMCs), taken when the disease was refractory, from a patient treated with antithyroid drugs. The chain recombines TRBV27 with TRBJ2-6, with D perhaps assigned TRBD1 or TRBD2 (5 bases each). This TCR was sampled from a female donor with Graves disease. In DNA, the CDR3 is TGTGCCAGCAGTGAGGGAATAGGGGCTGGGGCCAACGTCCTGACTTTC. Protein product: CASSEGIGAGANVLTF.